The sequence of this TCR beta chain was determined in a study of beta chain features in type 1 diabetes. Regarding the study as a whole: The study found moderately but significantly shorter TCRB CDR3s in all four CD4+ subsets of Type 1 diabetes patients. Cells carrying high TCR expression could end up over-represented when cDNA is sequenced.

Each of the CD4+ naive, central memory, regulatory and stem cell-like memory populations was sorted via CD45RO/CCR7/CD25/CD127/CD95/CD27. In the case of this clone: Its antigen is currently unknown.

J was trimmed by 1 base and V by 2 bases; bases with no gene match: 14. CDR3 length: 19 amino acids. The V gene's germline CDR1 is SGHRS and CDR2 YFSETQ. As every portion of the isolated RNA was reverse transcribed, the sequencing read expressed TCRB transcripts. The assay was immunoSEQ multiplex PCR, and TCRdb's table has in-frame clones only and misses some. The sample lists hundreds of thousands of clones, over 13% occurring once. This chain uses TRBV5-1 with TRBJ2-1; the match to TRBD1 covers 8 bases. The receptor comes from a man aged 18 to 29 with type 1 diabetes. Sequenced: naive CD4+ T cells from blood. The CDR3 reads CASSFPDKGDRNSYNEQFF. The DNA of the CDR3 is TGCGCCAGCAGCTTTCCCGACAAGGGGGACAGGAATTCCTACAATGAGCAGTTCTTC.